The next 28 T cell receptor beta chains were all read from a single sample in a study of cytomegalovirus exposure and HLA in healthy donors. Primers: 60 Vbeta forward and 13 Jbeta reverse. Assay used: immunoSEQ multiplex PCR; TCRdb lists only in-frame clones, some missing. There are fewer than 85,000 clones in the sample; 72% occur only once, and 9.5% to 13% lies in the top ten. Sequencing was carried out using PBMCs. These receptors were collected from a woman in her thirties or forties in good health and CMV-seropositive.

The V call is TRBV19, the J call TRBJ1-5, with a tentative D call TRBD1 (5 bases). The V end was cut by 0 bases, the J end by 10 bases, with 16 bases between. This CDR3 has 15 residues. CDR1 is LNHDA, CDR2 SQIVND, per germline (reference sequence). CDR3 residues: CASSIEQAPGDPQHF. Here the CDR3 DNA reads TGTGCCAGTAGTATAGAACAGGCACCGGGGGATCCCCAGCATTTT.

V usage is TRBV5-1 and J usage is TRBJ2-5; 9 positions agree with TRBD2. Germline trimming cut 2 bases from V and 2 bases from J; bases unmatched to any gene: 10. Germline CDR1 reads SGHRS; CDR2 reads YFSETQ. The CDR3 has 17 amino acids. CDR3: CASSFLGGGARQETQYF. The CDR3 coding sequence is TGCGCCAGCAGCTTTCTTGGCGGGGGGGCGAGACAAGAGACCCAGTACTTC. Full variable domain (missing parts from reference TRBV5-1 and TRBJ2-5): KAGVTQTPRYLIKTRGQQVTLSCSPISGHRSVSWYQQTPGQGLQFLFEYFSETQRNKGNFPGRFSGRQFSNSRSEMNVSTLELGDSALYLCASSFLGGGARQETQYFGPGTRLLVL.

CDR3 sequence reads: CASSLGAGTQLSEETQYF. CDR3 DNA: TGCGCCAGCAGCTTGGGTGCAGGCACCCAGTTAAGTGAAGAGACCCAGTACTTC. V and J are TRBV5-1 and TRBJ2-5; no clear D gene. The V end was cut by 0 bases, the J end by 3 bases, with 21 bases between. The CDR3 spans 18 residues. Germline V gives CDR1 SGHRS, CDR2 YFSETQ. Full variable domain (outside the CDR3, taken from reference TRBV5-1 and TRBJ2-5): KAGVTQTPRYLIKTRGQQVTLSCSPISGHRSVSWYQQTPGQGLQFLFEYFSETQRNKGNFPGRFSGRQFSNSRSEMNVSTLELGDSALYLCASSLGAGTQLSEETQYFGPGTRLLVL.

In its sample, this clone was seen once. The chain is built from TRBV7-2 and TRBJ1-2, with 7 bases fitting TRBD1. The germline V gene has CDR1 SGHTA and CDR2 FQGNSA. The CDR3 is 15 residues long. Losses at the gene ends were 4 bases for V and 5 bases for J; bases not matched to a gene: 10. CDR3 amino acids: CASSSNPGTEYGYTF. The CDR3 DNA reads TGTGCCAGCAGCTCCAACCCCGGGACAGAGTATGGCTACACCTTC.

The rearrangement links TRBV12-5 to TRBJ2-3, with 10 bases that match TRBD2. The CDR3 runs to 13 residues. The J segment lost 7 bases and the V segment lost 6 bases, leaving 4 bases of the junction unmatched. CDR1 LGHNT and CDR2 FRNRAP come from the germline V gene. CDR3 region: CASGPSGGYTQYF. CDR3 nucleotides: TGTGCTAGTGGCCCTAGCGGGGGCTATACGCAGTATTTT.

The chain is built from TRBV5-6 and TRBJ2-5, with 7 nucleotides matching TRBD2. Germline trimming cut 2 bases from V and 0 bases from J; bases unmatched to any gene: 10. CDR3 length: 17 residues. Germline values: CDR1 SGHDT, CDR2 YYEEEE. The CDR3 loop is CASSLNGGTPDQETQYF. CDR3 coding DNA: TGTGCCAGCAGCTTAAACGGGGGGACCCCCGACCAAGAGACCCAGTACTTC.

CDR3 sequence reads: CATGQGPGELFF. The CDR3 region has the DNA TGTGCCACGGGACAGGGTCCCGGGGAGCTGTTTTTT. The rearrangement joins TRBV6-5 to TRBJ2-2; 9 bases are shared with TRBD1. This CDR3 contains 12 residues. V dropped 10 bases and J dropped 6; count of bases not matched to a gene: 3. Germline V gene data show CDR1 as MNHEY and CDR2 as SVGAGI.

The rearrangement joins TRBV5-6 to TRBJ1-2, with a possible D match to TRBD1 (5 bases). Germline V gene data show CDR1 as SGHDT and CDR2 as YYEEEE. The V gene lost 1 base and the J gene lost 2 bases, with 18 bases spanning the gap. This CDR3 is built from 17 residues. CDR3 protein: CASSLPSLRTLNYGYTF. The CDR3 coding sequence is TGTGCCAGCAGCTTGCCCTCCCTACGGACACTAAACTATGGCTACACCTTC.

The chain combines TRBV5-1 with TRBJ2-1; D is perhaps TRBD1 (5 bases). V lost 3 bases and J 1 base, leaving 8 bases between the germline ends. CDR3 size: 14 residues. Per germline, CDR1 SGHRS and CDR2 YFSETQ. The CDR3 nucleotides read TGCGCCAGCAGCTCCCGGACATCCTACAATGAGCAGTTCTTC. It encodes CASSSRTSYNEQFF.

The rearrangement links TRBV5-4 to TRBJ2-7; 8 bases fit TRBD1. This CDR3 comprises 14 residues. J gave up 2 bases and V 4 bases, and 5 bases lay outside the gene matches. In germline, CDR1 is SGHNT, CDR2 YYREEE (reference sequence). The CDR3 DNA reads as TGTGCCAGCAGCAGCGGACAGGGACCCTACGAGCAGTACTTC. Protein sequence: CASSSGQGPYEQYF.

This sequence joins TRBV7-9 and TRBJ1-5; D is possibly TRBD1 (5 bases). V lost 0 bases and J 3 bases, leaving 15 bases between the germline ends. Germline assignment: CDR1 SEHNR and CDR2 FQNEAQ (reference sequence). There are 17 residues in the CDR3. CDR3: CASSLAPPGEYNQPQHF. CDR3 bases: TGTGCCAGCAGCTTAGCCCCCCCGGGGGAATACAATCAGCCCCAGCATTTT. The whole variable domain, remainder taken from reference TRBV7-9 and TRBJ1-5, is DTGVSQNPRHKITKRGQNVTFRCDPISEHNRLYWYRQTLGQGPEFLTYFQNEAQLEKSRLLSDRFSAERPKGSFSTLEIQRTEQGDSAMYLCASSLAPPGEYNQPQHFGDGTRLSIL.

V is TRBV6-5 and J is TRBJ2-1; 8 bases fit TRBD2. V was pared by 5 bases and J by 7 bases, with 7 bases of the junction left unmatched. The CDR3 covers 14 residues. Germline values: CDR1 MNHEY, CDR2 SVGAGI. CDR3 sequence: CASSPPGTRNEQFF. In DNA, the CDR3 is TGTGCCAGCAGTCCGCCCGGGACTAGAAATGAGCAGTTCTTC.

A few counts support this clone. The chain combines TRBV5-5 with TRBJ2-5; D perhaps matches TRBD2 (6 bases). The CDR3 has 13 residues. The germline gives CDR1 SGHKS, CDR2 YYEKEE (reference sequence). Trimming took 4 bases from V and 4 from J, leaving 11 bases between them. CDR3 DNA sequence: TGTGCCAGCAGCCCCGGGACTTTAGAGACCCAGTACTTC. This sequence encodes CASSPGTLETQYF.

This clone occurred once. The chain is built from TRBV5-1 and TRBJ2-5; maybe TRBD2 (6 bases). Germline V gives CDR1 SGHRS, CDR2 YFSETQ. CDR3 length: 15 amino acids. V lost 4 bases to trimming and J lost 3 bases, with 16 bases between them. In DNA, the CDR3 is TGCGCCAGCAGCACCTCCGGGACTCCCGAAGAGACCCAGTACTTC. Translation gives CASSTSGTPEETQYF.

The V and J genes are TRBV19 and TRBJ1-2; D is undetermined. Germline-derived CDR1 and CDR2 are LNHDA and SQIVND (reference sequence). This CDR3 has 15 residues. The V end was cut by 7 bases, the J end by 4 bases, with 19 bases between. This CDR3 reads CASNQFTLVAYGYTF. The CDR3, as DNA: TGTGCCAGTAATCAGTTTACCCTAGTGGCCTATGGCTACACCTTC. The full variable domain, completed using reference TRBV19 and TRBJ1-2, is DGGITQSPKYLFRKEGQNVTLSCEQNLNHDAMYWYRQDPGQGLRLIYYSQIVNDFQKGDIAEGYSVSREKKESFPLTVTSAQKNPTAFYLCASNQFTLVAYGYTFGSGTRLTVV.

The CDR3 spells CAWAPGLAVGELFF. CDR3 DNA: TGTGCCTGGGCACCGGGACTAGCGGTTGGGGAGCTGTTTTTT. The chain combines TRBV30 with TRBJ2-2; 11 nucleotides match TRBD2. CDR1 is GTSNPN, CDR2 SVGIG, per germline (reference sequence). The V segment lost 5 bases and the J segment 8 bases; nucleotides outside the gene matches: 7. The CDR3 runs to 14 residues.

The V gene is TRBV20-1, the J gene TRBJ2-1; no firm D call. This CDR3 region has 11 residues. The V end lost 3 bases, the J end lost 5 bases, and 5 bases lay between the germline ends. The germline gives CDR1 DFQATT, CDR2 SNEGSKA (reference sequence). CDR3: CSASPDNEQFF. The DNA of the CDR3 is TGCAGTGCTAGTCCTGACAATGAGCAGTTCTTC.

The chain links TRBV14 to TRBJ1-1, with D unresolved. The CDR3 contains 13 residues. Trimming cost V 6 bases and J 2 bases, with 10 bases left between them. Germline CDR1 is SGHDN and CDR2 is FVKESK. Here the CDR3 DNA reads TGTGCCAGCAGGAGGGTAATAAACACTGAAGCTTTCTTT. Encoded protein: CASRRVINTEAFF.

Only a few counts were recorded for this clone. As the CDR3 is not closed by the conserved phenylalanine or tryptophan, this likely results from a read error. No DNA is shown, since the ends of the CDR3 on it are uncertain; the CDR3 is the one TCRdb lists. This CDR3 is CASSSTPTGHFL. V usage is TRBV6-6 and J usage is TRBJ1-4; the DNA was not compared with TRBD1, the D call given in the table. From germline, CDR1 is MNHNY and CDR2 SVGAGI (reference sequence). The CDR3 contains 12 residues when both ends are counted.

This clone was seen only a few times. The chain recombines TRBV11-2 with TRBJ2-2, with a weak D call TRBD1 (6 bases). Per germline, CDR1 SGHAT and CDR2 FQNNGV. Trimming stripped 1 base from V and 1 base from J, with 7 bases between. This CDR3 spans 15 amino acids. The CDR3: CASSLVGGNTGELFF. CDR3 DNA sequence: TGTGCCAGCAGCTTAGTAGGGGGGAACACCGGGGAGCTGTTTTTT.

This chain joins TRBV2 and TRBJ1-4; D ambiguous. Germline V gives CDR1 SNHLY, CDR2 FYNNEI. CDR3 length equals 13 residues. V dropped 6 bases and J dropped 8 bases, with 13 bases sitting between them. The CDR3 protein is CASSRDMGEKLFF. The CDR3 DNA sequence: TGTGCCAGCAGCCGAGACATGGGCGAAAAACTGTTTTTT.

CDR3 nucleotides: TGTGCCAGCAGCATGGGGACAGGGGGCTGGTATGGCTACACCTTC. This encodes CASSMGTGGWYGYTF. The chain has TRBV7-2 and TRBJ1-2, with 12 bases aligning to TRBD1. V dropped 5 bases and J dropped 5; count of bases not matched to a gene: 6. CDR1 SGHTA and CDR2 FQGNSA come from the germline V gene. The CDR3 length is 15 residues.

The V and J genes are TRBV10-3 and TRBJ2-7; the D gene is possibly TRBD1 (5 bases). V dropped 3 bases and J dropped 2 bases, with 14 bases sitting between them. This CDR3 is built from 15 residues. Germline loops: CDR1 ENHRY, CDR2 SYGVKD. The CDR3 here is CAISDVTDLAYEQYF. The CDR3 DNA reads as TGTGCCATCAGTGACGTGACAGACTTGGCCTACGAGCAGTACTTC.

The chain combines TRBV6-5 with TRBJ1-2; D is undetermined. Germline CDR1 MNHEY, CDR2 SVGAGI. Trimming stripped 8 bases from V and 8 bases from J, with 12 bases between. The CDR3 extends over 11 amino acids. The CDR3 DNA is TGTGCCAGCCGGCGGGTAGGGGGCTACACCTTC. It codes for CASRRVGGYTF.

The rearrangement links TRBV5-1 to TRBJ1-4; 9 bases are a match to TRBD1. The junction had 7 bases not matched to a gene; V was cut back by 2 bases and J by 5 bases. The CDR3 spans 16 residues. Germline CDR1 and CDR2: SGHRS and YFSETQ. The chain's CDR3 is CASSLLSGTGNEKLFF. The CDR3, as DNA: TGCGCCAGCAGCTTATTATCCGGGACAGGGAATGAAAAACTGTTTTTT. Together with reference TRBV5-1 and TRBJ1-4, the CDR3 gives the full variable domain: KAGVTQTPRYLIKTRGQQVTLSCSPISGHRSVSWYQQTPGQGLQFLFEYFSETQRNKGNFPGRFSGRQFSNSRSEMNVSTLELGDSALYLCASSLLSGTGNEKLFFGSGTQLSVL.

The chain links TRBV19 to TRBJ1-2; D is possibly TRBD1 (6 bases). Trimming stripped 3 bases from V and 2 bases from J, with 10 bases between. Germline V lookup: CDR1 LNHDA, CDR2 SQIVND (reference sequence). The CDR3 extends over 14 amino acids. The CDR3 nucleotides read TGTGCCAGTAGTATGACAGGCGAAAACTATGGCTACACCTTC. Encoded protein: CASSMTGENYGYTF.

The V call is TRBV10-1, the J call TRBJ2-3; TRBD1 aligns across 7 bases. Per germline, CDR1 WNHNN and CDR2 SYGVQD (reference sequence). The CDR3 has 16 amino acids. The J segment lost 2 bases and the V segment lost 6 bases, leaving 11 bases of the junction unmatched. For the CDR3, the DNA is TGCGCCAGCAGCGACACTCCAGGGGGATTCACAGATACGCAGTATTTT. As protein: CASSDTPGGFTDTQYF.

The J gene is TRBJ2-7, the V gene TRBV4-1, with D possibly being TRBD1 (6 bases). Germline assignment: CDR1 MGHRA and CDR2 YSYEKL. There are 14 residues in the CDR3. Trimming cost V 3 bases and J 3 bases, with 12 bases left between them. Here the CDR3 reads CASSHPSGVYEQYF. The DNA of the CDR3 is TGCGCCAGCAGCCACCCGTCAGGGGTCTACGAGCAGTACTTC.